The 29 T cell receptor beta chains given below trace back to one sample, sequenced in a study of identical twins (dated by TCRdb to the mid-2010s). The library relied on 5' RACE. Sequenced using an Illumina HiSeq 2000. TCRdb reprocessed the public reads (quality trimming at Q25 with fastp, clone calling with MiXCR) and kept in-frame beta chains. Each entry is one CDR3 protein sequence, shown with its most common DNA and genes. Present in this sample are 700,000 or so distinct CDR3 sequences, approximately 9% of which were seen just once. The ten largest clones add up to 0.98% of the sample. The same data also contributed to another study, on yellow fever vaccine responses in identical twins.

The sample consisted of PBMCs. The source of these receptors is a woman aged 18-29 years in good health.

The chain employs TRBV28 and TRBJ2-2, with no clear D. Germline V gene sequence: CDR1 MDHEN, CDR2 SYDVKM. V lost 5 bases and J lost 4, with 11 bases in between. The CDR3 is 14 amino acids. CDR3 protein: CASSRFISTGELFF. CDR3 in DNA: TGTGCCAGCAGTCGTTTTATATCCACCGGGGAGCTGTTTTTT.

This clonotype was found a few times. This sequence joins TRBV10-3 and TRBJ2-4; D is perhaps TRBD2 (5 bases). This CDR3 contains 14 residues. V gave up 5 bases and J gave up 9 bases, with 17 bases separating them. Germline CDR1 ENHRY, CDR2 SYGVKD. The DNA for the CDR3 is TGTGCCATCAGTCCGACGTCCGGACTGGGCATTCAGTACTTC. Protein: CAISPTSGLGIQYF.

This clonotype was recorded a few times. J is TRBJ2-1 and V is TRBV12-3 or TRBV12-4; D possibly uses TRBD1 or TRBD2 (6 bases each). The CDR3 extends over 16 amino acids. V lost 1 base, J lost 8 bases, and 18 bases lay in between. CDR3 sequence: CASSLVTGGALYEQFF. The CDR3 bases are TGTGCCAGCAGTTTAGTTACCGGGGGCGCATTATATGAGCAGTTCTTC.

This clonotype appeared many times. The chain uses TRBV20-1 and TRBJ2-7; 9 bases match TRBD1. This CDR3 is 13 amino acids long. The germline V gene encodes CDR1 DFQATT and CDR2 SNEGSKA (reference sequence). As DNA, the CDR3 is TGCAGGGTGCCCGGGACAGGGTTATACGAGCAGTACTTC. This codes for CRVPGTGLYEQYF.

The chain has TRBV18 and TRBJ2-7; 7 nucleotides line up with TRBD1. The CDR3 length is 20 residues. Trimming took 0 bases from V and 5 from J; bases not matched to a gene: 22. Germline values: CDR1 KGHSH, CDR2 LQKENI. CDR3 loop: CASSPPKIEGASLLVHEQYF. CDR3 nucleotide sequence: TGTGCCAGCTCACCACCGAAAATTGAGGGGGCCTCTCTCCTAGTCCACGAGCAGTACTTC. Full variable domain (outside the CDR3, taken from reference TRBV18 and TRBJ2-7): NAGVMQNPRHLVRRRGQEARLRCSPMKGHSHVYWYRQLPEEGLKFMVYLQKENIIDESGMPKERFSAEFPKEGPSILRIQQVVRGDSAAYFCASSPPKIEGASLLVHEQYFGPGTRLTVT.

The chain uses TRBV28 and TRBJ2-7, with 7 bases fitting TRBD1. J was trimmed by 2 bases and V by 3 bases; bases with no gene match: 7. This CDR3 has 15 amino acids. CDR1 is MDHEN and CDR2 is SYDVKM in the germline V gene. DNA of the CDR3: TGTGCCAGCAGTTTTGAGGGACAGCCCGCCTACGAGCAGTACTTC. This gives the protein CASSFEGQPAYEQYF.

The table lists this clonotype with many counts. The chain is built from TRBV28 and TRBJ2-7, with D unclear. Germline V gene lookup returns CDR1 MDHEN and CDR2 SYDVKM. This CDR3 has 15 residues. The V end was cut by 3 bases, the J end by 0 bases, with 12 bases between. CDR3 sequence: CASSFFGPTSYEQYF. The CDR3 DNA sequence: TGTGCCAGCAGTTTTTTTGGGCCGACCTCCTACGAGCAGTACTTC.

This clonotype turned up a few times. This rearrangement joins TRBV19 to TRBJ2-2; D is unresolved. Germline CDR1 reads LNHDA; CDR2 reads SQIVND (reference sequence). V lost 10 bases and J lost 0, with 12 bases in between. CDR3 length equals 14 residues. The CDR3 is CATDGLTNTGELFF. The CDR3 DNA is TGTGCCACCGACGGGTTAACGAACACCGGGGAGCTGTTTTTT.

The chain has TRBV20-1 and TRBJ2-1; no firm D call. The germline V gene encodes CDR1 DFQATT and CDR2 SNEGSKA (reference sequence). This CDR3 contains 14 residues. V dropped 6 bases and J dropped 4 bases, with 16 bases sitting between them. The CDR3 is CSALPEIVYNEQFF. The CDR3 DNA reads TGCAGTGCCCTCCCGGAGATTGTGTACAATGAGCAGTTCTTC.

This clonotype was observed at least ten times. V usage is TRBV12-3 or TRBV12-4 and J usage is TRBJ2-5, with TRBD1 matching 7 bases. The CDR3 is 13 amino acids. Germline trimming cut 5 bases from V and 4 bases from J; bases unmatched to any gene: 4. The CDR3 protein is CASSPQGTETQYF. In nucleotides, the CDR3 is TGTGCCAGCAGTCCACAGGGGACAGAGACCCAGTACTTC.

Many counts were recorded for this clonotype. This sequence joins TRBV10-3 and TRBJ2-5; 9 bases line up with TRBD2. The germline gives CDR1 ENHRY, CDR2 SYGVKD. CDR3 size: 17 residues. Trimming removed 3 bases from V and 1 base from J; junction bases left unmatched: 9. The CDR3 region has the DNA TGTGCCATCAGTGAAAGGGATCTAGCGGGGACCCAAGAGACCCAGTACTTC. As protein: CAISERDLAGTQETQYF.

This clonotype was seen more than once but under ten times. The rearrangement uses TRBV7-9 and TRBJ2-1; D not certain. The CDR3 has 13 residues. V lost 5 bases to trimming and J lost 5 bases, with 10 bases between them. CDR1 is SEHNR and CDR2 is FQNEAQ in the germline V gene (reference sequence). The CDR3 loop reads CASSTTPNNEQFF. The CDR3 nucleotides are TGTGCCAGCAGCACTACACCCAACAATGAGCAGTTCTTC. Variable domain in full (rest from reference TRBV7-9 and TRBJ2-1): DTGVSQNPRHKITKRGQNVTFRCDPISEHNRLYWYRQTLGQGPEFLTYFQNEAQLEKSRLLSDRFSAERPKGSFSTLEIQRTEQGDSAMYLCASSTTPNNEQFFGPGTRLTVL.

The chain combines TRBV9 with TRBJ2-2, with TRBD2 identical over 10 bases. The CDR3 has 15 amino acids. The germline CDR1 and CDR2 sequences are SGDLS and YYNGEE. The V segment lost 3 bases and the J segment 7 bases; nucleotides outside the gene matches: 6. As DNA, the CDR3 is TGTGCCAGCAGCGAGAGCGGGGGGGCCTTCGGGGAGCTGTTTTTT. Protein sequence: CASSESGGAFGELFF.

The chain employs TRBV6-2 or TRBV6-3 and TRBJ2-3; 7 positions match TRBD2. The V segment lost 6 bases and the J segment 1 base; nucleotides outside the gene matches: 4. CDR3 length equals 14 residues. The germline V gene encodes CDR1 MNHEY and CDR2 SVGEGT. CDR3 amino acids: CASSAGLRTDTQYF. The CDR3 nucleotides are TGTGCCAGCAGCGCGGGACTACGCACAGATACGCAGTATTTT.

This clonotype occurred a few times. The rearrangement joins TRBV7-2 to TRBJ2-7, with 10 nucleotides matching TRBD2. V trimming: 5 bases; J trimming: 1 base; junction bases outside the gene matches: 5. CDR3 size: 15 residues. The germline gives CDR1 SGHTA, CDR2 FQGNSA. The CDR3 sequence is CASSRASGGSYEQYF. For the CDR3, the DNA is TGTGCCAGCAGCAGGGCTAGCGGGGGATCCTACGAGCAGTACTTC. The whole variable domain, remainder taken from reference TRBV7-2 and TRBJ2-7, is GAGVSQSPSNKVTEKGKDVELRCDPISGHTALYWYRQSLGQGLEFLIYFQGNSAPDKSGLPSDRFSAERTGGSVSTLTIQRTQQEDSAVYLCASSRASGGSYEQYFGPGTRLTVT.

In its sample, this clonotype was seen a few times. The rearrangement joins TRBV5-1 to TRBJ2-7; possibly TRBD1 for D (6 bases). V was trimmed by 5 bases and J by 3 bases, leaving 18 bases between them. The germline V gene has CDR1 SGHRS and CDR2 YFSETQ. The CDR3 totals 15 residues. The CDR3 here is CASRYRDGLIYEQYF. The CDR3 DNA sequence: TGCGCCAGCAGATACAGGGATGGTCTCATCTACGAGCAGTACTTC.

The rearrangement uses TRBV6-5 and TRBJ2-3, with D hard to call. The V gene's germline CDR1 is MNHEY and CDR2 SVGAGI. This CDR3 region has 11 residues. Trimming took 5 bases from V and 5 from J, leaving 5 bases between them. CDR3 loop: CASSNLDTQYF. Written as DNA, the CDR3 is TGTGCCAGCAGTAATTTAGATACGCAGTATTTT.

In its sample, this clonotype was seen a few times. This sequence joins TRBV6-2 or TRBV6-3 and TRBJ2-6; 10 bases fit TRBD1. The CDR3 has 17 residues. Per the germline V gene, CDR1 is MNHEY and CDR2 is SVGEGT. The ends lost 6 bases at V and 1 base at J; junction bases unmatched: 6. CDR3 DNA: TGTGCCAGCAGACGACAGGGGGCATTATCTGGGGCCAACGTCCTGACTTTC. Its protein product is CASRRQGALSGANVLTF.

This chain's CDR3 is CASSLGDRATEAFF. CDR3 nucleotide sequence: TGTGCCAGCAGCTTAGGGGACAGGGCCACTGAAGCTTTCTTT. The chain is built from TRBV7-9 and TRBJ1-1; TRBD1 agrees at 9 bases. V lost 1 base to trimming and J lost 4 bases; unmatched junction nucleotides: 1. The CDR3 runs to 14 residues. Germline V gene sequence: CDR1 SEHNR, CDR2 FQNEAQ (reference sequence).

The CDR3 sequence: CSVETGALTYEQYF. The CDR3 DNA follows: TGCAGCGTTGAAACCGGGGCGCTTACCTACGAGCAGTACTTC. The rearrangement uses TRBV29-1 and TRBJ2-7; TRBD1 or TRBD2 may be the D gene (5 bases each). Germline CDR1 and CDR2: SQVTM and ANQGSEA. The CDR3 covers 14 residues. Trimming removed 2 bases from V and 2 bases from J, with 13 bases in between.

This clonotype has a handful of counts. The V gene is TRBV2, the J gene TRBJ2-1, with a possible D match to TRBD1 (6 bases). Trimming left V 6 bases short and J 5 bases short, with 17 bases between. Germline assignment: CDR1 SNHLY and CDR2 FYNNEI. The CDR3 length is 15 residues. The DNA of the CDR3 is TGTGCCAGCAGGCCCTTGGGGGCCTACAACAATGAGCAGTTCTTC. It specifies CASRPLGAYNNEQFF. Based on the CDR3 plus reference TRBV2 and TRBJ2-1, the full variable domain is EPEVTQTPSHQVTQMGQEVILRCVPISNHLYFYWYRQILGQKVEFLVSFYNNEISEKSEIFDDQFSVERPDGSNFTLKIRSTKLEDSAMYFCASRPLGAYNNEQFFGPGTRLTVL.

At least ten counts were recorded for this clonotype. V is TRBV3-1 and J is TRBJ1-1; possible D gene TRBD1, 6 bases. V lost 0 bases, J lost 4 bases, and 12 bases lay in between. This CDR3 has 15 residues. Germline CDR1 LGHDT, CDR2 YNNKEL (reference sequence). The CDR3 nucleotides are TGTGCCAGCAGCCAAGATTCAGGGGCTGGCACTGAAGCTTTCTTT. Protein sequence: CASSQDSGAGTEAFF.

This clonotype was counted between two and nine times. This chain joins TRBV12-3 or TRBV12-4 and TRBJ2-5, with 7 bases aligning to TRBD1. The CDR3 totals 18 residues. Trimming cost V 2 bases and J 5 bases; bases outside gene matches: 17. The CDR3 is CASSLTPAVDRVLETQYF. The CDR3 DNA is TGTGCCAGCAGTTTAACCCCGGCGGTAGACAGGGTGTTGGAGACCCAGTACTTC.

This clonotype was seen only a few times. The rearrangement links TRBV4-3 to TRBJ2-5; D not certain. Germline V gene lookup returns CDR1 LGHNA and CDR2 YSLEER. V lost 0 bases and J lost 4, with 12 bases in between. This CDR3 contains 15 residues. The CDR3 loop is CASSQDRYSGETQYF. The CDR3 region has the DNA TGCGCCAGCAGCCAAGATCGTTACTCTGGAGAGACCCAGTACTTC.

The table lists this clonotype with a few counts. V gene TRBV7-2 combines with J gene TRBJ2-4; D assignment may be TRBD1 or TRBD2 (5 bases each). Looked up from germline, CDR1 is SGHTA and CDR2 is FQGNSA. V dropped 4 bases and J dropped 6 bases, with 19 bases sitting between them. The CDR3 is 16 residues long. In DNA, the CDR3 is TGTGCCAGCAGCTCTCCAAGGTGGGGGTTTGGAAACATTCAGTACTTC. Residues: CASSSPRWGFGNIQYF.

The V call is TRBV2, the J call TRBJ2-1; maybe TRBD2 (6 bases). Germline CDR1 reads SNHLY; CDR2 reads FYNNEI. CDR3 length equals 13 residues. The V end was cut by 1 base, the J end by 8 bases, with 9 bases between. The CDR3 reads CASSEGREDEQFF. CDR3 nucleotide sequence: TGTGCCAGCAGTGAAGGCAGGGAGGATGAGCAGTTCTTC.

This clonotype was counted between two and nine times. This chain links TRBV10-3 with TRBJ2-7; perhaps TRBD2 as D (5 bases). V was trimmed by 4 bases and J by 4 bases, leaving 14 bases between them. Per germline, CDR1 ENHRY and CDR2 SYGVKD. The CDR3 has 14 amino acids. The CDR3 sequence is CAISAEYAGYEQYF. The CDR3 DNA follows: TGTGCCATCAGTGCGGAGTACGCGGGTTACGAGCAGTACTTC.

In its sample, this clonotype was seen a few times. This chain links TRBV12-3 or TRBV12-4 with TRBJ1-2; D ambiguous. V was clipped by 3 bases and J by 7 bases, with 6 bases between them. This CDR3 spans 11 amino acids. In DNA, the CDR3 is TGTGCCAGCAGTTTTCATGTTGGCTACACCTTC. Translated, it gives CASSFHVGYTF.

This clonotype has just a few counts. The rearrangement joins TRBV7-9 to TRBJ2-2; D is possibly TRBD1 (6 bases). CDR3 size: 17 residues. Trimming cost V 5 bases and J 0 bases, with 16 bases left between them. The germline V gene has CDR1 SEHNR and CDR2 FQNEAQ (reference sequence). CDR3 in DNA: TGTGCCAGCAGCCCCGCCGGGACAACTGCGAACACCGGGGAGCTGTTTTTT. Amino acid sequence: CASSPAGTTANTGELFF.